Listed below are T cell receptor beta chains from one sample, sequenced in a study of early T cells in non-severe SARS-CoV-2 infection. TCRdb re-derived calls from the 5' RACE reads in MiXCR, one entry per CDR3 protein. Here the sample spans under 70,000 distinct CDR3 sequences, under 14% being singletons. Sequenced sample: whole blood. These receptors all stem from an adult who was a healthcare worker with PCR-confirmed SARS-CoV-2 infection or an uninfected control (not recorded which). CDR3s include the opening cysteine and the closing phenylalanine or tryptophan. D genes are given only for firm matches. Size is omitted from some rows. Given values are once, few, many or a class for expanded clones.

D	size	V	J	DNA	CDR3
TRBD2	NA	TRBV6-4	TRBJ2-4	TGTGCCAGCAGTGCAAGCGGGGGCGGCATTCAGTACTTC	CASSASGGGIQYF
NA	few	TRBV7-9	TRBJ1-5	TGTGCCAGCAGCGCGGCCGGGGGCAATCAGCCCCAGCATTTT	CASSAAGGNQPQHF
NA	NA	TRBV5-1	TRBJ2-5	TGCGCCAGCAGCCCTACTGGCCAAGAGACCCAGTACTTC	CASSPTGQETQYF
NA	many	TRBV5-1	TRBJ2-2	TGCGCCAGCAGCTTGCTAGCGTCGAACACCGGGGAGCTGTTTTTT	CASSLLASNTGELFF
TRBD1	many	TRBV7-2	TRBJ2-3	TGTGCCAGCAGACACACCGGGACAGGGGGCTTGGATACGCAGTATTTT	CASRHTGTGGLDTQYF
NA	few	TRBV6-5	TRBJ2-1	TGTGCCAGCAGTTACCTATCGCGGTCCAATGAGCAGTTCTTC	CASSYLSRSNEQFF
NA	NA	TRBV3-1	TRBJ1-6	TGTGCCAGCAGCCAAGATCAGCGTTCACCCCTCCACTTT	CASSQDQRSPLHF
NA	few	TRBV18	TRBJ2-1	TGTGCCAGCTCACCTAGCGTGAGTAAATACAATGAGCAGTTCTTC	CASSPSVSKYNEQFF
TRBD1	NA	TRBV29-1	TRBJ1-1	TGCAGCGCCCGGACAGGGTACACTGAAGCTTTCTTT	CSARTGYTEAFF
TRBD2	many	TRBV7-2	TRBJ2-1	TGTGCCAGCAGCTTAGAGGCGGGAGGCCGGGTAAAACAGTTCTTC	CASSLEAGGRVKQFF
TRBD2	many	TRBV12-3/TRBV12-4	TRBJ2-7	TGTGCCAGCAGTCCGCCGGGACTAGCGGGAGTAGACGAGCAGTACTTC	CASSPPGLAGVDEQYF
NA	NA	TRBV2	TRBJ2-4	TGTGCCAGCAGTGCCCGCGGCGGGAACATTCAGTACTTC	CASSARGGNIQYF
NA	NA	TRBV29-1	TRBJ2-4	TGCAGCACCTTGACAGGATTAAACATTCAGTACTTC	CSTLTGLNIQYF
NA	NA	TRBV29-1	TRBJ1-1	TGCAGCGCCCTCCCCACAGGCGCTGAAGCTTTCTTT	CSALPTGAEAFF
NA	NA	TRBV11-3	TRBJ2-5	TGTGCCAGCAGCTCGACCGACGAGGAAGAGACCCAGTACTTC	CASSSTDEEETQYF
TRBD1	many	TRBV24-1	TRBJ2-1	TGTGCCACCAGTGTGGGTGGACAGGCTGGGAATGAGCAGTTCTTC	CATSVGGQAGNEQFF
TRBD2	many	TRBV20-1	TRBJ2-7	TGCAGTGCTTTGGGGACTAGCGGGGAGTTCTCCTACGAGCAGTACTTC	CSALGTSGEFSYEQYF
NA	few	TRBV30	TRBJ1-1	TGTGCCTGGACGGTGGGGCTCGGCACTGAAGCTTTCTTT	CAWTVGLGTEAFF
NA	few	TRBV7-2	TRBJ1-1	TGTGCCAGCAGCTCGAACACAATTAACACTGAAGCTTTCTTT	CASSSNTINTEAFF
NA	few	TRBV4-1	TRBJ2-2	TGCGCCAGCAGCAGGGCCCTCGGGGTCGGGGAGCTGTTTTTT	CASSRALGVGELFF
NA	many	TRBV5-4	TRBJ2-6	TGTGCCAGCAGCTCCCGGTCTGGGGCCAACGTCCTGACTTTC	CASSSRSGANVLTF
TRBD2	many	TRBV20-1	TRBJ2-7	TGCAGTGCCTTAGCGGGATTGGGCGAGCAGTACTTC	CSALAGLGEQYF
TRBD1	few	TRBV19	TRBJ2-1	TGTGCCAGTAAAGCAGGGGGTAATGAGCAGTTCTTC	CASKAGGNEQFF
TRBD1	few	TRBV12-3/TRBV12-4	TRBJ1-5	TGTGCCAGCAGCACGGGACAGGGAAGGAATCAGCCCCAGCATTTT	CASSTGQGRNQPQHF
NA	NA	TRBV3-1	TRBJ2-7	TGTGCCAGCAGCCAAGAAGGGGCGGATGAGCAGTACTTC	CASSQEGADEQYF
NA	NA	TRBV7-9	TRBJ2-3	TGTGCCAGCACCCCCGTACAGGGACTCACAGATACGCAGTATTTT	CASTPVQGLTDTQYF
NA	few	TRBV6-2/TRBV6-3	TRBJ1-2	TGTGCCAGCAGTTACCCCCTAGGGACGCGCTATGGCTACACCTTC	CASSYPLGTRYGYTF
NA	many	TRBV19	TRBJ2-1	TGTGCCAGTAGTAACCAGGGACGGAGCTCCTACAATGAGCAGTTCTTC	CASSNQGRSSYNEQFF
TRBD1	many	TRBV12-3/TRBV12-4	TRBJ1-1	TGTGCCAGCAGTTTACAGGGGGCGCGGAACACTGAAGCTTTCTTT	CASSLQGARNTEAFF
NA	few	TRBV15	TRBJ2-1	TGTGCCACCAGCGGGGATCTACGCTACAATGAGCAGTTCTTC	CATSGDLRYNEQFF
NA	few	TRBV5-1	TRBJ2-5	TGCGCCAGCAAGCCGACATCGTCGGAAGAGACCCAGTACTTC	CASKPTSSEETQYF
NA	many	TRBV6-1	TRBJ2-3	TGTGCCAGCAGTGAAAAACCTAGCGGCACAGATACGCAGTATTTT	CASSEKPSGTDTQYF
TRBD2	NA	TRBV9	TRBJ2-5	TGTGCCAGCAGCGCGCAGGGACTAGCGGGGGGCGAGACCCAGTACTTC	CASSAQGLAGGETQYF
TRBD1	many	TRBV30	TRBJ1-5	TGTGCCTGGAGTGCCTTAGGACAGGGGAAGGGGCCCCAGCATTTT	CAWSALGQGKGPQHF
NA	few	TRBV29-1	TRBJ1-2	TGCAGCGTTCCTCATACATATGGCTACACCTTC	CSVPHTYGYTF
NA	many	TRBV6-6	TRBJ1-1	TGTGCCAGCAGTCAGCAGGGCGGACGGACTGAAGCTTTCTTT	CASSQQGGRTEAFF
TRBD2	many	TRBV5-8	TRBJ2-1	TGTGCCAGCAGCTTGTATTCGGGGGGTTACAATGAGCAGTTCTTC	CASSLYSGGYNEQFF
NA	NA	TRBV29-1	TRBJ2-7	TGCAGCGTTGAAATAGGTCTGTACGAGCAGTACTTC	CSVEIGLYEQYF
NA	many	TRBV5-1	TRBJ1-2	TGCGCCAGCAGCTTGGAGGACCTCTATGGCTACACCTTC	CASSLEDLYGYTF
TRBD2	many	TRBV5-1	TRBJ2-5	TGCGCCAGCAGCTTTTTCACGCTAGCGGGAGCAGGAGAGACCCAGTACTTC	CASSFFTLAGAGETQYF
NA	many	TRBV28	TRBJ2-7	TGTGCCAGCAGCCCCCAAGGGCTAATAGGCGAGCAGTACTTC	CASSPQGLIGEQYF
TRBD1	NA	TRBV19	TRBJ1-6	TGTGCCAGTAGTATAGATGGGACAGTGAATAATTCACCCCTCCACTTT	CASSIDGTVNNSPLHF
TRBD2	NA	TRBV30	TRBJ2-7	TGTGCCTGGAGTATTGGACTAGCGGGAGTTGAGCAGTACTTC	CAWSIGLAGVEQYF
NA	NA	TRBV9	TRBJ2-2	TGTGCCAGCAGCCCCCCGGCAGGGCGAACCGGGGAGCTGTTTTTT	CASSPPAGRTGELFF
NA	many	TRBV18	TRBJ1-1	TGTGCCAGCTCACCACTTCCCCAGGCCAGCAACACTGAAGCTTTCTTT	CASSPLPQASNTEAFF
NA	many	TRBV11-2	TRBJ1-1	TGTGCCAGCAGCTCCGGACAGATGAACACTGAAGCTTTCTTT	CASSSGQMNTEAFF
TRBD2	many	TRBV4-1	TRBJ2-2	TGCGCCAGCAGCCGAACTAGCGGGAGGTCCCTACACACCGGGGAGCTGTTTTTT	CASSRTSGRSLHTGELFF
NA	few	TRBV29-1	TRBJ2-1	TGCAGCGTTGGGGGCCTTTCCTACAATGAGCAGTTCTTC	CSVGGLSYNEQFF
NA	NA	TRBV6-1	TRBJ2-3	TGTGCCAGCTTGTGGGGAGGAACAGATACGCAGTATTTT	CASLWGGTDTQYF
NA	many	TRBV5-1	TRBJ1-4	TGCGCCAGCAGCTACGGACCCGGCACTAATGAAAAACTGTTTTTT	CASSYGPGTNEKLFF